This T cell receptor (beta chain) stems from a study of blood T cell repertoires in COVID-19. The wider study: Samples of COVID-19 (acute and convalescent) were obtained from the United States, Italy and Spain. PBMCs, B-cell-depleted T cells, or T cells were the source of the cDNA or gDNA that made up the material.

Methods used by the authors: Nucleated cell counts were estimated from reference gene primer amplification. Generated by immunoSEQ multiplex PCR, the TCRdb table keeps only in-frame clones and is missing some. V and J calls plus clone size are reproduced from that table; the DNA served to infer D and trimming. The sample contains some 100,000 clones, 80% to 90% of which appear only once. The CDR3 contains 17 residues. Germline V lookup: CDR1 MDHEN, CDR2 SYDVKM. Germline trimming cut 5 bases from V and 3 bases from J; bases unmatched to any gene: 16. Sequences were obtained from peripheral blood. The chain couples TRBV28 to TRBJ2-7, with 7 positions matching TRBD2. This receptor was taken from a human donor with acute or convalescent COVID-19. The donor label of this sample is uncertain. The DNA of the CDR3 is TGTGCCAGCAGTCCTATGAGGGGAGGGCCTTCGAACTACGAGCAGTACTTC. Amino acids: CASSPMRGGPSNYEQYF.